One and the same sample provided the 14 T cell receptor beta chains below, sequenced in a study of CD8+CD57+ T cells in acquired aplastic anemia. For CDR3 and TCR beta VDJ profiling, genomic DNA was the template used. TCRdb reprocessed the reads with MiXCR, giving one entry per CDR3 protein. The data hold 150,000 to 200,000 distinct CDR3 sequences, with 63% observed a single time. For sequencing, patients were chosen who had shown expansion of CD8+CD57+ cells by flow cytometry. The sequenced material came from sorted CD4+, CD8+, or CD8+CD57+ T cells (not recorded which) from PBMCs. These receptors all come from a human donor with aplastic anemia.

This clonotype was counted ten times or more. The V gene is TRBV5-1, the J gene TRBJ1-5; 9 nucleotides align to TRBD1. This CDR3 has 13 residues. Germline V gene data show CDR1 as SGHRS and CDR2 as YFSETQ. Trimming removed 3 bases from V and 10 bases from J; junction bases left unmatched: 5. DNA for the CDR3: TGCGCCAGCAGCTGGGGACAGGGCAAACCCCAGCATTTT. Translation gives CASSWGQGKPQHF.

The chain employs TRBV7-8 and TRBJ2-1; unclear D gene. Trimming shortened V by 1 base and J by 12 bases, and 19 bases separated the two germline ends. Germline CDR1 SGHVS, CDR2 FQNEAQ. The length of the CDR3 is 15 residues. In DNA form, the CDR3 reads TGTGCCAGCAGCTTAGGATCGGGTCGCACAGATACGCAGTTCTTC. Amino acid sequence: CASSLGSGRTDTQFF.

This clonotype was counted ten times or more. The V and J genes are TRBV12-3 or TRBV12-4 and TRBJ2-7; D is tentatively TRBD1 or TRBD2 (5 bases each). CDR3 length: 13 amino acids. The V end was cut by 4 bases, the J end by 0 bases, with 7 bases between. As DNA, the CDR3 is TGTGCCAGCAGTTGGGGGACCTCCTACGAGCAGTACTTC. Protein: CASSWGTSYEQYF.

The rearrangement joins TRBV7-8 to TRBJ2-1; D perhaps matches TRBD2 (6 bases). Germline-derived CDR1 and CDR2 are SGHVS and FQNEAQ. Trimming left V 5 bases short and J 0 bases short, with 8 bases between. This CDR3 spans 14 amino acids. The CDR3, as DNA: TGTGCCAGCAGCATCGGGAGCTCCTACAATGAGCAGTTCTTC. Its protein is CASSIGSSYNEQFF.

This clonotype was detected only a few times. The chain has TRBV7-6 and TRBJ2-7; 7 nucleotides agree with TRBD2. This CDR3 spans 14 amino acids. CDR1 SGHVS and CDR2 FNYEAQ come from the germline V gene. J was trimmed by 3 bases and V by 5 bases; bases with no gene match: 7. The CDR3 protein is CASSPRGSDYEQYF. The DNA for the CDR3 is TGTGCCAGCAGCCCACGCGGGAGTGACTACGAGCAGTACTTC.

J is TRBJ1-3 and V is TRBV7-9; D is unclear. The CDR3 runs to 18 residues. Trimming shortened V by 5 bases and J by 0 bases, and 20 bases separated the two germline ends. CDR1 SEHNR and CDR2 FQNEAQ come from the germline V gene (reference sequence). The CDR3 nucleotides are TGTGCCAGCAGCCCTTGGTCCGGAGGGATCCTCTCTGGAAACACCATATATTTT. Amino acid sequence: CASSPWSGGILSGNTIYF. Drawing the rest from reference TRBV7-9 and TRBJ1-3, the complete variable domain is DTGVSQNPRHKITKRGQNVTFRCDPISEHNRLYWYRQTLGQGPEFLTYFQNEAQLEKSRLLSDRFSAERPKGSFSTLEIQRTEQGDSAMYLCASSPWSGGILSGNTIYFGEGSWLTVV.

This rearrangement joins TRBV19 to TRBJ1-1; TRBD1 is a possible D gene (6 bases). V lost 7 bases and J lost 3, with 15 bases in between. The CDR3 has 14 residues. Per germline, CDR1 LNHDA and CDR2 SQIVND (reference sequence). CDR3 residues: CASMQGIVDTEAFF. CDR3 coding DNA: TGTGCCAGTATGCAGGGGATAGTCGACACTGAAGCTTTCTTT.

As concerns this clonotype: It is likely a read error, because the conserved phenylalanine at the end of the CDR3 is missing. The genes are TRBV2 and TRBJ1-1; 8 nucleotides agree with TRBD1. Germline CDR1 SNHLY, CDR2 FYNNEI. This CDR3 is built from 15 residues. J was trimmed by 4 bases and V by 3 bases; bases with no gene match: 7. CDR3 amino acids: CASSEQGARSTEAFL. The CDR3 nucleotides read TGTGCCAGCAGTGAGCAGGGGGCGCGCAGCACTGAAGCTTTCCTT.

This clonotype was counted ten times or more. The chain couples TRBV6-5 to TRBJ1-1, with 7 nucleotides matching TRBD1. Germline lookup yields CDR1 MNHEY and CDR2 SVGAGI. The ends lost 2 bases at V and 0 bases at J; junction bases unmatched: 3. The CDR3 extends over 15 amino acids. CDR3 sequence (DNA): TGTGCCAGCAGTTACGGGGACAGCCTGAACACTGAAGCTTTCTTT. As protein: CASSYGDSLNTEAFF.

The V gene is TRBV6-5, the J gene TRBJ1-4; D gene ambiguous. CDR3 size: 16 residues. Between the trimmed V and J ends, which lost 6 bases and 0 bases, there was a span of 14 bases. Germline CDR1 MNHEY, CDR2 SVGAGI. This CDR3 is CASRPKNYATNEKLFF. DNA of the CDR3: TGTGCCAGCAGGCCGAAGAACTATGCAACTAATGAAAAACTGTTTTTT.

This sequence joins TRBV5-1 and TRBJ1-3; the D is unclear. Trimming removed 0 bases from V and 0 bases from J, with 4 bases in between. Looked up from germline, CDR1 is SGHRS and CDR2 is YFSETQ. This CDR3 is 14 amino acids long. CDR3 in DNA: TGCGCCAGCAGCTTGGACAGCTCTGGAAACACCATATATTTT. Translation: CASSLDSSGNTIYF.

The chain couples TRBV7-3 to TRBJ1-6; D gene unclear. Per germline, CDR1 SGHTA and CDR2 FQGTGA. The V end lost 5 bases, the J end lost 15 bases, and 11 bases lay between the germline ends. The CDR3 extends over 11 amino acids. The CDR3 reads CASSVPEDLHF. CDR3 bases: TGTGCCAGCAGCGTCCCTGAAGACCTCCACTTT.

The V gene is TRBV2, the J gene TRBJ2-3, with TRBD2 identical over 10 bases. CDR1 and CDR2 (germline): SNHLY, FYNNEI. The V gene end was trimmed by 5 bases and the J gene end by 1 base; junction bases not matched to a gene: 6. The CDR3 loop spans 16 amino acids. The CDR3 region has the DNA TGTGCCAGCAGTAAACGACTAGCGGGCGGCACAGATACGCAGTATTTT. Amino acid sequence: CASSKRLAGGTDTQYF.

V usage is TRBV12-3 or TRBV12-4 and J usage is TRBJ1-1; D is possibly TRBD1 (6 bases). The V end lost 6 bases, the J end lost 5 bases, and 16 bases lay between the germline ends. The CDR3 loop spans 14 amino acids. This CDR3 reads CASSNLQGVTEAFF. CDR3 DNA sequence: TGTGCCAGCAGCAATCTACAGGGTGTGACTGAAGCTTTCTTT.